This T cell receptor (beta chain) was identified during a study of blood T cell repertoires in COVID-19. Study-level information: Both acute and convalescent COVID-19 samples were obtained from the United States, Italy and Spain. Sample material is recorded as cDNA or gDNA derived from T cells, B-cell-depleted T cells, or PBMCs.

Assay used: immunoSEQ multiplex PCR; TCRdb lists only in-frame clones, some missing. The sample shows 120,000 or so clones, about four fifths of them seen only once. Germline assignment: CDR1 SGHTA and CDR2 FQGNSA. V lost 0 bases and J lost 7, with 16 bases in between. The CDR3 has 15 residues. Sequenced input: peripheral blood. The sequence was obtained from a man younger than 45 with COVID-19, enrolled during active disease. V usage is TRBV7-2 and J usage is TRBJ2-7; tentatively, D is TRBD1 (6 bases). The CDR3 nucleotides are TGTGCCAGCAGCTTAGCGGGACACGCCTTGGGTGAGCAGTACTTC. It codes for CASSLAGHALGEQYF.